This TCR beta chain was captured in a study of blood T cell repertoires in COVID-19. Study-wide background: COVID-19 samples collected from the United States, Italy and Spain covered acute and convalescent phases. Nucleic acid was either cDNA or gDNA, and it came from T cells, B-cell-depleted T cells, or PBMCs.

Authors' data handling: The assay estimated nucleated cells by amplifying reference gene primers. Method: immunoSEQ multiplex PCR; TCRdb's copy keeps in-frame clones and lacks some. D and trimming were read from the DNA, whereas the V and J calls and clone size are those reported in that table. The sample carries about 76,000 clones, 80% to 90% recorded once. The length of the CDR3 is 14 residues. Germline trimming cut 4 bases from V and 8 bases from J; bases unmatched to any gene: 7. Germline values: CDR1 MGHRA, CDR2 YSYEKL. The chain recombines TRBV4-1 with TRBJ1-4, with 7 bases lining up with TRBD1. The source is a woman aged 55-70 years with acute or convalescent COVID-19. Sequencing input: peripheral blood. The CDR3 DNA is TGCGCCAGCAGCCGGACAGGCCTTCAAGAAAAACTGTTTTTT. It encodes CASSRTGLQEKLFF.